Here is one T cell receptor (beta chain) with its context. Its cognate antigen is unknown. This CDR3 has 16 residues. The germline gives CDR1 SGHAT, CDR2 FQNNGV. These data originate in a study of monozygotic twins with inflammatory bowel disease. Whole-blood RNA isolation (total RNA) proceeded without T cell sorting. Every sample had its cDNA made across eight separate reactions. Following a re-call of the 5' RACE reads, TCRdb has one entry per CDR3 protein and lacks DNA. This sample's table has more than 300,000 distinct CDR3 sequences. General study findings and limits: A lone strong IBD-associated signal or clonotype found no support. Other individuals had fewer clonotypes in common with IBD patients than with healthy twins, especially with disease activity.

This rearrangement joins TRBV11-2 to TRBJ2-7; TCRdb's assignment of TRBD1 cannot be checked, as there is no DNA. The sequence was collected from a human donor with ulcerative colitis or Crohn's disease, or a healthy co-twin of an affected twin (not recorded which). The sample was blood. CDR3 protein: CASSLAGSRGIYEQYF. Looking up the rest from reference TRBV11-2 and TRBJ2-7 gives the full variable domain: EAGVAQSPRYKIIEKRQSVAFWCNPISGHATLYWYQQILGQGPKLLIQFQNNGVVDDSQLPKDRFSAERLKGVDSTLKIQPAKLEDSAVYLCASSLAGSRGIYEQYFGPGTRLTVT.